This section outlines one T cell receptor (beta chain) sequence together with its context. Its antigen is not known. The data stem from a study of blood T cells in healthy people across ages. Study-level findings and limits: Roughly linearly, TCR beta diversity per million T cells fell as age increased. The authors considered diversity estimates from one million T cells to be underestimates. Because sorting was not performed, PBMCs prevented conclusive naive versus antigen-experienced comparison.

Samples each yielded at least 6 micrograms of total RNA. The germline gives CDR1 SGHDT, CDR2 YYEEEE. The CDR3 has 16 residues. V was cut by 1 base and J by 0 bases, with 10 bases left in between. With a J-beta primer mix and a sample-barcoded 5' primer, a second PCR ran 7 to 11 cycles. TCRdb re-analysed the 5' RACE reads in MiXCR, keeping a single row per CDR3 protein. In the table there are hundreds of thousands of distinct CDR3 sequences, approximately 40% of which are singletons. The chain links TRBV5-6 to TRBJ1-4; no firm D call. The TCR was taken from an older man in good health. Sequenced: blood. The CDR3 region is CASSLYGPATNEKLFF. The CDR3 bases are TGTGCCAGCAGCTTGTACGGCCCGGCAACTAATGAAAAACTGTTTTTT.